The next 14 T cell receptor beta chains were all read from a single sample in a study of T cells in Graves' hyperthyroidism and ophthalmopathy. Amplification targeted TCR beta CDR3 regions from RNA transcripts. The HTBI primer set drove a first-round RT-PCR of the TCR CDR3. One entry per CDR3 protein results from TCRdb running MiXCR on the multiplex PCR reads. This sample has around 390,000 distinct CDR3 sequences, with roughly 15% found just once. The sequenced sample was blood. These receptors came from a woman in her 30s with Graves' ophthalmopathy.

This clonotype came up many times. For the CDR3, the DNA is TGTGCCAGCAGTGAGGGAGGGAACGGCTTCAGGGCTGAAAAACTGTTTTTT. Translating gives CASSEGGNGFRAEKLFF. The J gene is TRBJ1-4, the V gene TRBV27, with D maybe TRBD1 (5 bases). Germline-derived CDR1 and CDR2 are MNHEY and SMNVEV (reference sequence). This CDR3 spans 17 amino acids. The V end lost 5 bases, the J end lost 7 bases, and 23 bases lay between the germline ends.

The V gene is TRBV19, the J gene TRBJ1-2; no clear D gene. This CDR3 has 16 residues. Germline V lookup: CDR1 LNHDA, CDR2 SQIVND (reference sequence). The V end was cut by 5 bases, the J end by 4 bases, with 20 bases between. CDR3 sequence reads: CASSVQLSRLGYGYTF. The CDR3, as DNA: TGTGCCAGTAGTGTGCAATTATCGAGGCTGGGCTATGGCTACACCTTC.

This clonotype was picked up many times. The chain combines TRBV10-3 with TRBJ2-7, with D unclear. The CDR3 has 15 amino acids. Trimming pared 2 bases from V and 2 bases from J, leaving 13 bases between. Germline CDR1 reads ENHRY; CDR2 reads SYGVKD. DNA for the CDR3: TGTGCCATCAGTGAGGCGGCCAGTACTACCTACGAGCAGTACTTC. Translation gives CAISEAASTTYEQYF.

The chain combines TRBV5-1 with TRBJ2-7; no firm D call. V lost 4 bases, J lost 6 bases, and 11 bases lay in between. CDR1 is SGHRS, CDR2 YFSETQ, per germline. This CDR3 is 12 amino acids long. The CDR3 DNA follows: TGCGCCAGCAGCGAAGTCTCTGGCGAGCAGTACTTC. Amino acids: CASSEVSGEQYF.

This clonotype showed up many times. The V gene is TRBV18, the J gene TRBJ2-2; possibly TRBD1 for D (6 bases). Germline values: CDR1 KGHSH, CDR2 LQKENI. The CDR3 spans 16 residues. V was trimmed by 2 bases and J by 4 bases, leaving 14 bases between them. DNA of the CDR3: TGTGCCAGCTCACCAAACGGACAGCTAGTCACCGGGGAGCTGTTTTTT. It translates to CASSPNGQLVTGELFF.

This clonotype was found a few times. The J gene is TRBJ1-5, the V gene TRBV15; a weak D match, TRBD1 (5 bases). This CDR3 comprises 15 residues. The germline gives CDR1 LNHNV, CDR2 YYDKDF (reference sequence). Trimming stripped 3 bases from V and 3 bases from J, with 12 bases between. The CDR3 here is CATSSGRGTNQPQHF. DNA for the CDR3: TGTGCCACCAGCAGCGGAAGAGGGACCAATCAGCCCCAGCATTTT.

This clonotype was seen a few times. The chain employs TRBV4-1 and TRBJ2-7, with 10 bases matching TRBD2. This CDR3 region has 14 residues. Germline V CDR1 and CDR2: MGHRA, YSYEKL. V dropped 1 base and J dropped 3; count of bases not matched to a gene: 0. The CDR3 nucleotides read TGCGCCAGCAGCCAAGGACTAGCGGGCTACGAGCAGTACTTC. Translation gives CASSQGLAGYEQYF.

Ten or more counts support this clonotype. The chain is built from TRBV29-1 and TRBJ2-7, with D unclear. V was cut by 7 bases and J by 3 bases, with 16 bases left in between. From germline, CDR1 is SQVTM and CDR2 ANQGSEA. The CDR3 is 13 amino acids. CDR3 sequence (DNA): TGCAGCGCTCGGATGAGGCTAAGCTACGAGCAGTACTTC. This translates into CSARMRLSYEQYF.

This clonotype was counted ten times or more. This chain connects TRBV7-8 to TRBJ1-1; D not certain. Germline CDR1 reads SGHVS; CDR2 reads FQNEAQ. Trimming left V 5 bases short and J 5 bases short, with 15 bases between. This CDR3 contains 14 residues. The CDR3 loop reads CASSATTGGTEAFF. The CDR3 DNA reads TGTGCCAGCAGCGCCACGACTGGTGGGACTGAAGCTTTCTTT.

This clonotype has a count of ten or more. The rearrangement links TRBV6-5 to TRBJ2-1; D unresolved. The CDR3 is 15 amino acids. V was trimmed by 2 bases and J by 2 bases, leaving 10 bases between them. Germline V gives CDR1 MNHEY, CDR2 SVGAGI. The CDR3 coding sequence is TGTGCCAGCAGTTACCTAGTTGGGGCCTACAATGAGCAGTTCTTC. Amino acid sequence: CASSYLVGAYNEQFF.

This clonotype was seen repeatedly, ten times or more. The chain recombines TRBV7-2 with TRBJ2-1; 7 nucleotides line up with TRBD2. This CDR3 region has 18 residues. After removal of 1 base from V and 4 bases from J, the junction contained 13 bases not matched to a gene. Germline CDR1 SGHTA, CDR2 FQGNSA. The CDR3 reads CASSLESVQRGLYNEQFF. The CDR3, as DNA: TGTGCCAGCAGCTTAGAGAGTGTCCAGCGGGGCTTATACAATGAGCAGTTCTTC.

This clonotype occurred many times. The chain joins TRBV30 to TRBJ2-1; 10 bases match TRBD2. V shed 4 bases and J 3 bases; nucleotides not matched to a gene: 3. CDR3 length equals 14 residues. CDR1 and CDR2 from the germline V gene are GTSNPN and SVGIG (reference sequence). The CDR3 here is CAWTSGGLYNEQFF. CDR3 nucleotide sequence: TGTGCCTGGACTAGCGGGGGCCTCTACAATGAGCAGTTCTTC.

Worth noting for this clonotype: A much larger clonotype is one base distant, so this may be a read error. The J gene is TRBJ2-5, the V gene TRBV7-9; D remains ambiguous. Germline CDR1 SEHNR, CDR2 FQNEAQ (reference sequence). The CDR3 extends over 17 amino acids. CDR3 nucleotides: TGTGCCAGCAGCACAGTGGTGCAACAGCACGCAGGAGAGATCCAGTACTTC. This gives the protein CASSTVVQQHAGEIQYF.

This clonotype occurred many times. The chain uses TRBV20-1 and TRBJ2-1, with D possibly being TRBD2 (5 bases). Germline loops: CDR1 DFQATT, CDR2 SNEGSKA (reference sequence). This CDR3 region has 15 residues. The V gene lost 6 bases and the J gene lost 0 bases, with 15 bases spanning the gap. CDR3: CSAPRLTSSYNEQFF. DNA of the CDR3: TGCAGTGCCCCCCGTCTAACTAGCTCCTACAATGAGCAGTTCTTC.